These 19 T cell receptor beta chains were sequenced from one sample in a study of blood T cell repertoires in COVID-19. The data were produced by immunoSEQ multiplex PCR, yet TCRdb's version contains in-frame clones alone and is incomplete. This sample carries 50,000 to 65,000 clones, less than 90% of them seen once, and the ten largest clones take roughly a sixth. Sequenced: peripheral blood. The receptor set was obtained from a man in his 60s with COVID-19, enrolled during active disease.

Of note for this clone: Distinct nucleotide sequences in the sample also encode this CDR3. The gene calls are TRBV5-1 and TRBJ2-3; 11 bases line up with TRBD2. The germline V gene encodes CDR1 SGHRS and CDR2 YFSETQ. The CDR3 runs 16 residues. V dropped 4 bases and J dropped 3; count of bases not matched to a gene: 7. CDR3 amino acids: CASSLLAGGETDTQYF. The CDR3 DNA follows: TGCGCCAGCAGCCTCCTAGCGGGAGGTGAGACAGATACGCAGTATTTT.

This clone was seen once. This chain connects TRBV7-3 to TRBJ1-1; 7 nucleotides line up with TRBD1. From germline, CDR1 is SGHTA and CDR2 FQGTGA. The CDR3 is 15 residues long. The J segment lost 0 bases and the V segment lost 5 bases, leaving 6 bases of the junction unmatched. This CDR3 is CASSPTGVVNTEAFF. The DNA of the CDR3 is TGTGCCAGCAGCCCTACAGGGGTCGTGAACACTGAAGCTTTCTTT.

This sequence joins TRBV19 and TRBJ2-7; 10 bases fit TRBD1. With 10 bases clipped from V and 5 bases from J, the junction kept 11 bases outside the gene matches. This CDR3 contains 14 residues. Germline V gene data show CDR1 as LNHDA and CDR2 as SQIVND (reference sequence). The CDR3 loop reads CATQRQGADDEQYF. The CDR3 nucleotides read TGTGCCACGCAAAGACAGGGGGCTGACGACGAGCAGTACTTC.

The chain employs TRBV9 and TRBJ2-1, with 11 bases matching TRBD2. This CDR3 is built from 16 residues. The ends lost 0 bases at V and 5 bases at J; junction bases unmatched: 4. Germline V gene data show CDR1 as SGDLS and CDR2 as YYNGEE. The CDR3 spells CASSVELLAGDNEQFF. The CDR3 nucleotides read TGTGCCAGCAGCGTAGAGTTACTAGCGGGGGACAATGAGCAGTTCTTC.

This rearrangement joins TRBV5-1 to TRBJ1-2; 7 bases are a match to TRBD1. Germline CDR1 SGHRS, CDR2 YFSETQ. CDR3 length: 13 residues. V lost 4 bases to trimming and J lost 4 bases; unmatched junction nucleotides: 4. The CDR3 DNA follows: TGCGCCAGCAGCCCGGGGACAGCCTATGGCTACACCTTC. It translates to CASSPGTAYGYTF.

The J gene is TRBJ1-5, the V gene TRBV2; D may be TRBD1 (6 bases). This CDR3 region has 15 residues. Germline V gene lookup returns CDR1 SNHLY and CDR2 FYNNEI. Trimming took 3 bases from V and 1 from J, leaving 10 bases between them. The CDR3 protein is CASSDGTLSNQPQHF. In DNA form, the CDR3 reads TGTGCCAGCAGTGACGGGACATTAAGCAATCAGCCCCAGCATTTT.

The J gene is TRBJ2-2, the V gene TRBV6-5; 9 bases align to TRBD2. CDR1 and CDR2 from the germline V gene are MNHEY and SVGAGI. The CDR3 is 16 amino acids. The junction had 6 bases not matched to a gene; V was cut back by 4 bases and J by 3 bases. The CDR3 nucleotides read TGTGCCAGCAGTTTACGCGGGGGGGCCGACACCGGGGAGCTGTTTTTT. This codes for CASSLRGGADTGELFF.

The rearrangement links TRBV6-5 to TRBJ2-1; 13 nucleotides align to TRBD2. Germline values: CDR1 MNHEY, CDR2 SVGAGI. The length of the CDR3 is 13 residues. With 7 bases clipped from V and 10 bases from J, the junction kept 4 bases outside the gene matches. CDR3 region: CASNGLAGAEQFF. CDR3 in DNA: TGTGCCAGCAATGGACTAGCGGGGGCCGAGCAGTTCTTC.

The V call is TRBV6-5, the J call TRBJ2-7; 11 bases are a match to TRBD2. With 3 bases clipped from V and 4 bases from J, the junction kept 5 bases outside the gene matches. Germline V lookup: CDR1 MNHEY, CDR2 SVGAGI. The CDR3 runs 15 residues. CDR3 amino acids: CASSYTGLAAYEQYF. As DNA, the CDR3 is TGTGCCAGCAGTTATACGGGACTAGCGGCTTACGAGCAGTACTTC.

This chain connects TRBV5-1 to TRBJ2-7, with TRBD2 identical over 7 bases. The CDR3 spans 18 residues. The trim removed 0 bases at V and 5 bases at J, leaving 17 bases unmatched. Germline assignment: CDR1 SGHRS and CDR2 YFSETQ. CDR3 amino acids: CASSLEETYGGSGDEQYF. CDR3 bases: TGCGCCAGCAGCTTGGAAGAGACTTATGGCGGGAGTGGCGACGAGCAGTACTTC.

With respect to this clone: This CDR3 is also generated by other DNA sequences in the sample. CDR3: CASSLTDYGYTF. CDR3 sequence (DNA): TGTGCCAGCAGTTTAACGGACTATGGCTACACCTTC. The gene calls are TRBV28 and TRBJ1-2; D call uncertain. Between the trimmed V and J ends, which lost 2 bases and 3 bases, there was a span of 4 bases. The CDR3 runs to 12 residues. CDR1 and CDR2 (germline): MDHEN, SYDVKM.

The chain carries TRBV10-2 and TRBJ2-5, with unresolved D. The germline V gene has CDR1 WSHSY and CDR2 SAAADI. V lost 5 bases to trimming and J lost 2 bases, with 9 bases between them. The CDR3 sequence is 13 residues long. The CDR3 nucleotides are TGCGCCAGCAGTAGAGGAACTCAAGAGACCCAGTACTTC. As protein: CASSRGTQETQYF.

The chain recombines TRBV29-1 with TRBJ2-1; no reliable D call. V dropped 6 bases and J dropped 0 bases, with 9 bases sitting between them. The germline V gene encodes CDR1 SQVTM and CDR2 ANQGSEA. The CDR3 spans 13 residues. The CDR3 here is CSVQQDSYNEQFF. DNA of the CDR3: TGCAGCGTACAGCAGGACTCCTACAATGAGCAGTTCTTC.

The CDR3 reads CASSPIGTGADTEAFF. The CDR3 coding sequence is TGTGCCAGCAGCCCGATAGGGACAGGGGCGGACACTGAAGCTTTCTTT. The J gene is TRBJ1-1, the V gene TRBV5-6; 10 bases are shared with TRBD1. This CDR3 spans 16 amino acids. The ends lost 4 bases at V and 3 bases at J; junction bases unmatched: 9. Germline loops: CDR1 SGHDT, CDR2 YYEEEE.

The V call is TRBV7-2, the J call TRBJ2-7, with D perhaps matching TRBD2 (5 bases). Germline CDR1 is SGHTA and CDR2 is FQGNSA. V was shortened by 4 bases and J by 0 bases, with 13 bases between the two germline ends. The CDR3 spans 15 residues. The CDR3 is CASSSKQGSSYEQYF. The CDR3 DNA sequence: TGTGCCAGCAGCTCTAAACAAGGGAGCTCCTACGAGCAGTACTTC. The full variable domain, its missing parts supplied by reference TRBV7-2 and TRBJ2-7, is GAGVSQSPSNKVTEKGKDVELRCDPISGHTALYWYRQSLGQGLEFLIYFQGNSAPDKSGLPSDRFSAERTGGSVSTLTIQRTQQEDSAVYLCASSSKQGSSYEQYFGPGTRLTVT.

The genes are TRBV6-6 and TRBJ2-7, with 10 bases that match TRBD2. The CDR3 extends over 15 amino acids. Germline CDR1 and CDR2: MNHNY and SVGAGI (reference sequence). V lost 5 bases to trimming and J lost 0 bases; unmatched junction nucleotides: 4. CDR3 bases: TGTGCCAGCAGTATTAGCGGGAGGAGCTCCTACGAGCAGTACTTC. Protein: CASSISGRSSYEQYF.

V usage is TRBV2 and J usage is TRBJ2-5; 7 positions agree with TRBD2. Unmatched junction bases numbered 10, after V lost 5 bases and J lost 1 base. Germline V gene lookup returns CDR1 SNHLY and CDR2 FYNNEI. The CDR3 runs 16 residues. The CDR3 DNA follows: TGTGCCAGCAGTCCCGGGCCGGGAGGAGCCCAAGAGACCCAGTACTTC. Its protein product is CASSPGPGGAQETQYF. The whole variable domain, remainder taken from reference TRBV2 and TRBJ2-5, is EPEVTQTPSHQVTQMGQEVILRCVPISNHLYFYWYRQILGQKVEFLVSFYNNEISEKSEIFDDQFSVERPDGSNFTLKIRSTKLEDSAMYFCASSPGPGGAQETQYFGPGTRLLVL.

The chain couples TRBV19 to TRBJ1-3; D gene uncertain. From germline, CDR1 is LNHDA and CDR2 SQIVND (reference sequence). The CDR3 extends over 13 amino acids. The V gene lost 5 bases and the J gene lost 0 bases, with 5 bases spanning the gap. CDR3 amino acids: CASSFSSGNTIYF. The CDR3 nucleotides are TGTGCCAGTAGTTTTAGCTCTGGAAACACCATATATTTT.

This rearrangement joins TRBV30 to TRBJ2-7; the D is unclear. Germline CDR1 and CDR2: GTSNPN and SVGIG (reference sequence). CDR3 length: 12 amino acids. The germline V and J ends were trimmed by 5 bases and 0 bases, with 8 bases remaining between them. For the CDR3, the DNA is TGTGCCTGGTCTGCGAGCTCCTACGAGCAGTACTTC. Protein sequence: CAWSASSYEQYF.